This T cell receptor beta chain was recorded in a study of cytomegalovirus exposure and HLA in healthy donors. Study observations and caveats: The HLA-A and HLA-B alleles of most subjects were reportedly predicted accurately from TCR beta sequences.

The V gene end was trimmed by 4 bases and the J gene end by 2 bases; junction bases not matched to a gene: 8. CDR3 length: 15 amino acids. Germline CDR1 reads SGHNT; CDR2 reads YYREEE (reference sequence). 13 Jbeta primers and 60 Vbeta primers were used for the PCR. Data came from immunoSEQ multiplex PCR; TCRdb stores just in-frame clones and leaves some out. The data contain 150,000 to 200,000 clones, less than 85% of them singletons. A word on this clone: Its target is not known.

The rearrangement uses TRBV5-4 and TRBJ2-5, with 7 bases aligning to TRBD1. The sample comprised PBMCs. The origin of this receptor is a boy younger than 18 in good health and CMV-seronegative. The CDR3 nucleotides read TGTGCCAGCAGCGCAAGACAGGGTTTACAAGAGACCCAGTACTTC. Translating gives CASSARQGLQETQYF.